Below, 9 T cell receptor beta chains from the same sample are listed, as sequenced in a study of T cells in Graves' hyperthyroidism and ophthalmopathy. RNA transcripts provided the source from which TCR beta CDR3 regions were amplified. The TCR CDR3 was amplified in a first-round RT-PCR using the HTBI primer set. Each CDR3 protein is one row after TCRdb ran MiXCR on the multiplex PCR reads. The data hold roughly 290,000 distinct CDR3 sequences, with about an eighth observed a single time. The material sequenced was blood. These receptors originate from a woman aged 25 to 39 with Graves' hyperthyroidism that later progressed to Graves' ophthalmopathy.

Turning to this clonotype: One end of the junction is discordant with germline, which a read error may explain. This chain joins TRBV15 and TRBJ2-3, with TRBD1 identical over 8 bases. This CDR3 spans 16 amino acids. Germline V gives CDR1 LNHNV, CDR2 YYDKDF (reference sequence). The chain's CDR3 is CATSGDQGAGTDTQYF. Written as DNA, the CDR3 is TGTGCCACCAGCGGAGATCAGGGGGCGGGCACAGATACGCAGTATTTT.

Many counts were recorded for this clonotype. The CDR3 reads CASVWENTEAFF. The CDR3 bases are TGTGCCAGCGTCTGGGAGAACACTGAAGCTTTCTTT. The chain employs TRBV7-9 and TRBJ1-1, with D unresolved. The CDR3 is 12 residues long. Deletions cut 8 bases from V and 1 base from J, with 8 bases between. From germline, CDR1 is SEHNR and CDR2 FQNEAQ (reference sequence).

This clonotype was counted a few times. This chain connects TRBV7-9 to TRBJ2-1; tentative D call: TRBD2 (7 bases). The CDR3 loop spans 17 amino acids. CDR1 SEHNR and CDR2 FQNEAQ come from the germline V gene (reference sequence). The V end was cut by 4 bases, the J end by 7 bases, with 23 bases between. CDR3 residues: CASSSGEGLPTGNEQFF. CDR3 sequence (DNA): TGTGCCAGCAGCTCAGGGGAGGGACTACCCACAGGAAATGAGCAGTTCTTC. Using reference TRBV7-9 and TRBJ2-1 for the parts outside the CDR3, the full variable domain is DTGVSQNPRHKITKRGQNVTFRCDPISEHNRLYWYRQTLGQGPEFLTYFQNEAQLEKSRLLSDRFSAERPKGSFSTLEIQRTEQGDSAMYLCASSSGEGLPTGNEQFFGPGTRLTVL.

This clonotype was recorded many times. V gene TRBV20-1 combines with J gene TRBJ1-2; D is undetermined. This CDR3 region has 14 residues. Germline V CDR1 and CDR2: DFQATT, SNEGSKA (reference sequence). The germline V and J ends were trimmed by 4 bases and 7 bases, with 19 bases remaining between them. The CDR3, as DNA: TGCAGTGCTATAGGCGGGGTCCTTCGTGGTGGCTACACCTTC. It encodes CSAIGGVLRGGYTF.

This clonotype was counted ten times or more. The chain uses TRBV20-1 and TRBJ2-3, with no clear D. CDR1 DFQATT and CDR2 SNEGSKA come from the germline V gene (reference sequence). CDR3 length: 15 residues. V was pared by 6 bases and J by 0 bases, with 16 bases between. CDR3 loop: CSASPQMESTDTQYF. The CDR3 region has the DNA TGCAGTGCCTCCCCCCAGATGGAGAGCACAGATACGCAGTATTTT.

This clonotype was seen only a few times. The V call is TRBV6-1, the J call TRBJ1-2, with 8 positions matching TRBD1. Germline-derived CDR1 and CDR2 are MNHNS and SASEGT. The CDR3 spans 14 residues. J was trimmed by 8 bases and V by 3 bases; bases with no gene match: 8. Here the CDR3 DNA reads TGTGCCAGCAGTGACCGGACAGGGCAGAGAGGCTACACCTTC. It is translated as CASSDRTGQRGYTF.

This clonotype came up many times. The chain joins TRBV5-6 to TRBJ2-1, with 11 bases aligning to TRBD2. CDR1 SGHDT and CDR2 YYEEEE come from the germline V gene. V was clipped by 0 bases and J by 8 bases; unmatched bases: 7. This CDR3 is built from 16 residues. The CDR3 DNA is TGTGCCAGCAGCTTGGCCGCTAGCGGGAGGTGGGATGAGCAGTTCTTC. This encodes CASSLAASGRWDEQFF.

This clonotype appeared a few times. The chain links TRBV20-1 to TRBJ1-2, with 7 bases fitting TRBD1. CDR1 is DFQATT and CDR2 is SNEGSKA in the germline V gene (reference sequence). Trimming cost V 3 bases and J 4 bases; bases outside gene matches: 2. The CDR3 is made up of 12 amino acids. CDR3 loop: CSARTGLYGYTF. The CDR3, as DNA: TGCAGTGCTAGGACAGGGCTCTATGGCTACACCTTC.

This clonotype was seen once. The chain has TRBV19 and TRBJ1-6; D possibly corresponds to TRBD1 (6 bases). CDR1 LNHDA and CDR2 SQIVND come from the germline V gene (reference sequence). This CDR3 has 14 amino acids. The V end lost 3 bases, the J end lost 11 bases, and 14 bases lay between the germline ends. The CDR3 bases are TGTGCCAGTAGTATGATGTCAGGGGAAACACCCCTCCACTTT. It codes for CASSMMSGETPLHF.